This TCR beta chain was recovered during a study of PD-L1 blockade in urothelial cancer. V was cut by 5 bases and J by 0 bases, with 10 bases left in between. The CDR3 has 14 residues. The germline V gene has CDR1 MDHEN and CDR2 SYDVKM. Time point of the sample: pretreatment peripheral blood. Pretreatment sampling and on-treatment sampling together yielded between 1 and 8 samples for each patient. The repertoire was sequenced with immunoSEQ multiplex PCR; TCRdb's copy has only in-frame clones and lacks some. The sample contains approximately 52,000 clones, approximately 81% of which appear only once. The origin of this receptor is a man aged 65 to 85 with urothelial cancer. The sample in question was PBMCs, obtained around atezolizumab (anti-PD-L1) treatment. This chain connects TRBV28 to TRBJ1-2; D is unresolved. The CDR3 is CASSPRVPNYGYTF. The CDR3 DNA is TGTGCCAGCAGTCCCCGTGTTCCTAACTATGGCTACACCTTC.